The 6 T cell receptor beta chains presented below share a single source sample, sequenced in a study of vaccination and CD4 T cells after COVID-19. Their cognate antigens are unknown. Sequencing of DNA taken from cultured CD4+ T cells relied on the Oncomine TCR Beta short-read assay. TCRdb passed the PCR reads through MiXCR, listing each CDR3 protein once. Here the sample spans about 6,000 distinct CDR3 sequences, about 51% being singletons. As to treatment: approximately nine-day PBMC culture with coronavirus spike peptide pools or control peptides (ViraFEST assay). An unexposed donor provided the CD4+ T cells, which were collected before the COVID-19 pandemic (2011-2018). Sequencing was carried out using CD4+ T cells from blood, cultured in vitro. Receptors originate from a human donor in good health.

This clonotype was observed a single time. The chain uses TRBV11-2 and TRBJ1-5, with D unresolved. V was cut by 0 bases and J by 4 bases, with 7 bases left in between. Germline-derived CDR1 and CDR2 are SGHAT and FQNNGV. CDR3 length: 14 residues. CDR3 in DNA: TGTGCCAGCAGCTTAGATACGCGAAATCAGCCCCAGCATTTT. Translation gives CASSLDTRNQPQHF.

This chain joins TRBV21-1 and TRBJ2-5; the D segment call TRBD1 is taken from the table without a DNA check. TRBV21-1 is a documented pseudogene. CDR3 length: 16 amino acids. As DNA, the CDR3 is TGTGCCAGCAGCACAAGTCGGGCCCGGGTATCAGAGACCCAGTACTTC. It codes for CASSTSRARVSETQYF.

The count of this clonotype is one. The chain couples TRBV12-3 or TRBV12-4 to TRBJ1-1; TRBD1 aligns across 8 bases. V lost 10 bases to trimming and J lost 0 bases; unmatched junction nucleotides: 4. The CDR3 length is 13 residues. DNA for the CDR3: TGTGCCACCACAGGGGGATTGAACACTGAAGCTTTCTTT. Its protein is CATTGGLNTEAFF.

The V call is TRBV30, the J call TRBJ2-7, with D perhaps TRBD1 or TRBD2 (5 bases each). CDR1 and CDR2 from the germline V gene are GTSNPN and SVGIG (reference sequence). CDR3 length: 14 amino acids. V lost 2 bases to trimming and J lost 2 bases, with 13 bases between them. The CDR3 is CAWSLGQGAYEQYF. DNA of the CDR3: TGTGCCTGGAGTCTTGGCCAGGGAGCCTACGAGCAGTACTTC. The full variable domain, in which reference TRBV30 and TRBJ2-7 provide the parts outside the CDR3, is SQTIHQWPATLVQPVGSPLSLECTVEGTSNPNLYWYRQAAGRGLQLLFYSVGIGQISSEVPQNLSASRPQDRQFILSSKKLLLSDSGFYLCAWSLGQGAYEQYFGPGTRLTVT.

Details on this clonotype: One end of the junction varies from germline; a read error may be responsible. This rearrangement joins TRBV29-1 to TRBJ2-5; TRBD1 aligns across 10 bases. This CDR3 is built from 12 residues. The germline gives CDR1 SQVTM, CDR2 ANQGSEA. The CDR3 DNA reads as TGCAGCGAACGACAGGGGGCTGAGACCCAGTACTTT. It yields the protein CSERQGAETQYF.

The V gene is TRBV7-2, the J gene TRBJ1-3, with 10 bases matching TRBD1. Germline V gene data show CDR1 as SGHTA and CDR2 as FQGNSA. The CDR3 runs 15 residues. Trimming at V came to 6 bases and at J to 4 bases, leaving 6 bases not matched to a gene. The CDR3 spells CASSPWTGGGNTIYF. The DNA for the CDR3 is TGTGCCAGCAGTCCATGGACAGGGGGAGGAAACACCATATATTTT.